This TCR beta chain originates from a study of cytomegalovirus exposure and HLA in healthy donors. Study-wide context: Some 180 million T cells yielded roughly 120 million unique TCR beta sequences in earlier analysis. Study outcomes and limitations: In most subjects, TCR beta sequences reportedly gave accurate predictions of HLA-A and HLA-B alleles. Common viral pathogens seemed, in a later analysis, to connect with several of the most significant clusters. Using a false discovery rate of 0.05, a later analysis showed that about 16,000 TCR beta sequences were associated with HLA alleles.

This CDR3 has 16 amino acids. Germline CDR1 and CDR2: SNHLY and FYNNEI. After removal of 9 bases from V and 6 bases from J, the junction contained 10 bases not matched to a gene. The PCR made use of 60 Vbeta and 13 Jbeta primers. Assay used: immunoSEQ multiplex PCR; TCRdb lists only in-frame clones, some missing. This sample has approximately 97,000 clones; about four fifths occur once, and the top ten carry 4.1%. A word on this clone: Its antigen is unidentified.

This chain joins TRBV2 and TRBJ2-1; 14 bases match TRBD2. The receptor's source is a woman aged 40-49 years in good health and CMV-seropositive. Sample: PBMCs. The CDR3, as DNA: TGTGCCAGTGGGGGACTAGCGGGAGAAGGGGGCAATGAGCAGTTCTTC. Translating it yields CASGGLAGEGGNEQFF.